The 22 T cell receptor beta chains given below trace back to one sample, sequenced in a study of blood T cell repertoires in COVID-19 (dated by TCRdb to about 2020). Library preparation was by the immunoSEQ multiplex PCR assay. TCRdb took this table from immuneACCESS and kept in-frame rearrangements with V and J called. Such tables lack part of the clones; where checked against another copy, unresolved V genes explain under half of the gap, and the rest is unexplained. For this sample the table gives around 100,000 clones, of which around 73% were detected only once. The ten largest account for 9.5% to 10% of the sample. Sequenced material: peripheral blood. Receptors were obtained from a man aged 55 to 70 with active or convalescent COVID-19.

This rearrangement joins TRBV13 to TRBJ2-6, with 10 nucleotides matching TRBD2. Per germline, CDR1 PRHDT and CDR2 FYEKMQ (reference sequence). With 5 bases clipped from V and 3 bases from J, the junction kept 10 bases outside the gene matches. The CDR3 sequence is 18 residues long. This CDR3 reads CASSGRAGGPFGANVLTF. DNA of the CDR3: TGTGCCAGCAGCGGCCGAGCGGGAGGGCCTTTTGGGGCCAACGTCCTGACTTTC.

The chain links TRBV24-1 to TRBJ2-5; the match to TRBD1 covers 8 bases. This CDR3 is 15 amino acids long. Germline lookup yields CDR1 KGHDR and CDR2 SFDVKD. Trimming took 4 bases from V and 2 from J; bases not matched to a gene: 5. The CDR3 DNA sequence: TGTGCCACCAGTGACCTCGGGACAGGACAAGAGACCCAGTACTTC. It yields the protein CATSDLGTGQETQYF.

The chain recombines TRBV3-1 (or the pseudogene TRBV3-2) with TRBJ2-1; maybe TRBD2 (6 bases). CDR1 LGHDT and CDR2 YNNKEL come from the germline V gene (reference sequence). The CDR3 is 14 amino acids. V lost 7 bases, J lost 5 bases, and 15 bases lay in between. The CDR3 reads CASTLTWGDNEQFF. The CDR3 nucleotides are TGTGCCAGCACCCTAACCTGGGGGGACAATGAGCAGTTCTTC.

The chain recombines TRBV18 with TRBJ2-6, with D unresolved. CDR3 size: 19 residues. The germline V and J ends were trimmed by 3 bases and 0 bases, with 18 bases remaining between them. Germline values: CDR1 KGHSH, CDR2 LQKENI. The CDR3 here is CASSPPGVKETSGANVLTF. CDR3 in DNA: TGTGCCAGCTCACCGCCGGGTGTTAAGGAGACCTCTGGGGCCAACGTCCTGACTTTC.

The chain has TRBV3-1 (or the pseudogene TRBV3-2) and TRBJ1-6, with 9 bases fitting TRBD1. CDR1 and CDR2 (germline): LGHDT, YNNKEL (reference sequence). J gave up 6 bases and V 5 bases, and 5 bases lay outside the gene matches. The CDR3 extends over 15 amino acids. CDR3 sequence reads: CASSVRQGGNSPLHF. Written as DNA, the CDR3 is TGTGCCAGCAGCGTCCGACAGGGGGGTAATTCACCCCTCCACTTT.

The CDR3 DNA reads TGTGCCAGCAGCTTGGCCATGCGGGAGGGAACCGGGGAGCTGTTTTTT. Amino acid sequence: CASSLAMREGTGELFF. The chain is built from TRBV5-4 and TRBJ2-2; TRBD2 matches 9 bases. Trimming removed 0 bases from V and 5 bases from J; junction bases left unmatched: 5. This CDR3 comprises 16 residues. The germline gives CDR1 SGHNT, CDR2 YYREEE (reference sequence).

The rearrangement links TRBV10-3 to TRBJ1-2; D unresolved. The CDR3 runs to 14 residues. V lost 2 bases to trimming and J lost 2 bases, with 9 bases between them. Germline V gives CDR1 ENHRY, CDR2 SYGVKD. CDR3 residues: CAISEIKQNYGYTF. In DNA, the CDR3 is TGTGCCATCAGTGAGATTAAACAAAACTATGGCTACACCTTC.

V is TRBV2 and J is TRBJ1-2; D perhaps matches TRBD1 (6 bases). The CDR3 covers 14 residues. The germline V gene has CDR1 SNHLY and CDR2 FYNNEI. V lost 6 bases to trimming and J lost 7 bases, with 18 bases between them. The CDR3 sequence is CASSRQRSGVGYTF. The CDR3 nucleotides are TGTGCCAGCAGCCGACAGCGGTCAGGGGTTGGCTACACCTTC.

The genes are TRBV5-1 and TRBJ2-5, with 8 bases aligning to TRBD1. Germline values: CDR1 SGHRS, CDR2 YFSETQ. V shed 4 bases and J 4 bases; nucleotides not matched to a gene: 12. The CDR3 totals 16 residues. The CDR3 loop reads CASSPFGQGGRETQYF. DNA for the CDR3: TGCGCCAGCAGCCCGTTCGGACAGGGTGGCAGAGAGACCCAGTACTTC.

The chain uses TRBV5-4 and TRBJ1-1; 7 positions match TRBD1. CDR1 and CDR2 (germline): SGHNT, YYREEE (reference sequence). Trimming at V came to 3 bases and at J to 4 bases, leaving 6 bases not matched to a gene. This CDR3 comprises 14 residues. The CDR3 loop reads CASSSTGVGTEAFF. In DNA, the CDR3 is TGTGCCAGCAGCTCTACAGGGGTGGGCACTGAAGCTTTCTTT. The full variable domain, in which reference TRBV5-4 and TRBJ1-1 provide the parts outside the CDR3, is ETGVTQSPTHLIKTRGQQVTLRCSSQSGHNTVSWYQQALGQGPQFIFQYYREEENGRGNFPPRFSGLQFPNYSSELNVNALELDDSALYLCASSSTGVGTEAFFGQGTRLTVV.

Ten or more counts support this clone. The CDR3 is CAWSANYGYTF. CDR3 bases: TGTGCCTGGAGTGCGAACTATGGCTACACCTTC. The chain combines TRBV30 with TRBJ1-2; D gene unclear. V lost 1 base and J 2 bases, leaving 2 bases between the germline ends. Germline V gene sequence: CDR1 GTSNPN, CDR2 SVGIG (reference sequence). The CDR3 extends over 11 amino acids.

This clone came up a few times. The gene calls are TRBV10-1 and TRBJ1-3; 9 bases match TRBD1. The V gene's germline CDR1 is WNHNN and CDR2 SYGVQD (reference sequence). V shed 10 bases and J 4 bases; nucleotides not matched to a gene: 5. CDR3 length: 13 amino acids. The CDR3 region has the DNA TGCGCCAAACAGGGGGCGAAAGGAAACACCATATATTTT. It specifies CAKQGAKGNTIYF.

The rearrangement links TRBV5-4 to TRBJ2-1, with 9 bases aligning to TRBD2. This CDR3 spans 15 amino acids. Germline V gene data show CDR1 as SGHNT and CDR2 as YYREEE (reference sequence). Trimming at V came to 2 bases and at J to 7 bases, leaving 7 bases not matched to a gene. This CDR3 is CASSLRREGMNEQFF. The CDR3 nucleotides are TGTGCCAGCAGCTTAAGGCGGGAGGGGATGAATGAGCAGTTCTTC.

The gene calls are TRBV6-5 and TRBJ1-6; 12 bases fit TRBD1. Germline V gives CDR1 MNHEY, CDR2 SVGAGI. CDR3 length: 15 residues. The junction had 6 bases not matched to a gene; V was cut back by 6 bases and J by 9 bases. CDR3 residues: CASRSGQGARSPLHF. In DNA form, the CDR3 reads TGTGCCAGCAGGTCGGGACAGGGGGCTCGTTCACCCCTCCACTTT.

The genes are TRBV9 and TRBJ1-1; 7 nucleotides agree with TRBD1. This CDR3 spans 14 amino acids. V lost 0 bases and J lost 7; bases outside the gene matches: 6. From germline, CDR1 is SGDLS and CDR2 YYNGEE. CDR3: CASSVGQGRVEAFF. The CDR3 DNA is TGTGCCAGCAGCGTAGGACAGGGACGGGTTGAAGCTTTCTTT.

The chain combines TRBV27 with TRBJ1-2; TRBD1 matches at 11 bases. Germline CDR1 is MNHEY and CDR2 is SMNVEV (reference sequence). Trimming removed 5 bases from V and 6 bases from J; junction bases left unmatched: 5. The length of the CDR3 is 14 residues. The CDR3 DNA is TGTGCCAGCAGTATGGACAGGGGGCGCGATGGCTACACCTTC. Encoded protein: CASSMDRGRDGYTF.

The CDR3 DNA is TGCGCCAGCAGCTCTAGCGGACAGTGGGGCGATACGCAGTATTTT. This sequence encodes CASSSSGQWGDTQYF. The genes are TRBV5-1 and TRBJ2-3; possibly TRBD2 for D (7 bases). V shed 3 bases and J shed 6 bases, with 17 bases lying between them. This CDR3 is built from 15 residues. CDR1 and CDR2 (germline): SGHRS, YFSETQ.

This chain uses TRBV6-5 with TRBJ2-1; the D is unclear. This CDR3 region has 14 residues. Trimming left V 8 bases short and J 8 bases short, with 19 bases between. Germline-derived CDR1 and CDR2 are MNHEY and SVGAGI. For the CDR3, the DNA is TGTGCCAGCGAGAGACGAACTTCTAGTGATGAGCAGTTCTTC. Its protein is CASERRTSSDEQFF.

The table lists this clone with a few counts. V gene TRBV14 combines with J gene TRBJ1-1, with a possible D match to TRBD1 (6 bases). Germline loops: CDR1 SGHDN, CDR2 FVKESK. Trimming took off 5 bases at V and 6 bases at J, with 7 bases between the two ends. This CDR3 contains 11 residues. Here the CDR3 reads CASSAGAEAFF. CDR3 DNA sequence: TGTGCCAGCAGCGCAGGGGCTGAAGCTTTCTTT.

The chain has TRBV28 and TRBJ2-1; D is possibly TRBD2 (5 bases). This CDR3 comprises 15 residues. Germline CDR1 is MDHEN and CDR2 is SYDVKM. Trimming took 7 bases from V and 0 from J, leaving 13 bases between them. The CDR3 region has the DNA TGTGCCAGCACCATGACTGGGAGCTCCTACAATGAGCAGTTCTTC. It is translated as CASTMTGSSYNEQFF.

This clone was counted only a few times. This rearrangement joins TRBV11-2 to TRBJ2-1; 12 nucleotides agree with TRBD2. The germline CDR1 and CDR2 sequences are SGHAT and FQNNGV. The CDR3 is made up of 15 amino acids. The ends lost 5 bases at V and 8 bases at J; junction bases unmatched: 7. The DNA of the CDR3 is TGTGCCAGCAGCGGAGGACTAGCGGGACTTCATGAGCAGTTCTTC. It specifies CASSGGLAGLHEQFF.

The genes are TRBV19 and TRBJ2-2; 9 bases line up with TRBD1. This CDR3 is built from 15 residues. V lost 3 bases and J lost 7; bases outside the gene matches: 6. Per the germline V gene, CDR1 is LNHDA and CDR2 is SQIVND (reference sequence). For the CDR3, the DNA is TGTGCCAGTAGTATCGGACAGGGGACGGTCGGGGAGCTGTTTTTT. The encoded protein is CASSIGQGTVGELFF.